This is a list of T cell receptor beta chains from one sample in a study of shared clonotypes between healthy human individuals. Assay used: immunoSEQ multiplex PCR; TCRdb lists only in-frame clones, some missing. The table lists some 2,100,000 clones, roughly 95% of them singletons, with 0.13% in the top ten. The sample was naive CD4+ T cells sorted from blood. These receptors were taken from a man between 18 and 35 years old in good health. CDR3s include the opening cysteine and the closing phenylalanine or tryptophan. A D gene is named only where the DNA matches it firmly. Clone size is stated in some rows and not others, as once, few, many or a class when expanded.

V	J	D	size	DNA	CDR3
TRBV5-1	TRBJ1-4	NA	NA	TGCGCCAGCAGCATCCGGGCCGGCAATGAAAAACTGTTTTTT	CASSIRAGNEKLFF
TRBV4-1	TRBJ1-4	NA	once	TGCGCCAGCAGCCGCGCAGATGAAAAACTGTTTTTT	CASSRADEKLFF
TRBV11-2	TRBJ2-4	TRBD2	NA	TGTGCCAGCAGCCGCCCGGGTAGCGGGGGGGCAAGAGACATTCAGTACTTC	CASSRPGSGGARDIQYF
TRBV30	TRBJ2-5	NA	NA	TGTGCCTGGAGTGGATTGGAGACCCAGTACTTC	CAWSGLETQYF
TRBV19	TRBJ2-1	NA	NA	TGTGCCAGTAGTCCCGGGACATTCTCCTACAATGAGCAGTTCTTC	CASSPGTFSYNEQFF
TRBV10-1	TRBJ2-1	TRBD1	NA	TGCGCCAGCAGCGCGAGGGGGCGAGATGAGCAGTTCTTC	CASSARGRDEQFF
TRBV11-2	TRBJ2-3	NA	NA	TGTGCCAGCAGCTTACGATCCCTAACCCCTTTAATCGGCACAGATACGCAGTATTTT	CASSLRSLTPLIGTDTQYF
TRBV5-4	TRBJ2-7	NA	few	TGTGCCAGCAGCTTGGATGCGGGCTCTAGCTCCTACGAGCAGTACTTC	CASSLDAGSSSYEQYF
TRBV16	TRBJ1-1	NA	NA	TGTGCCAGCAGCCAGGCCTCGGTCGGACCGAACACTGAAGCTTTCTTT	CASSQASVGPNTEAFF
TRBV6-1	TRBJ2-3	NA	NA	TGTGCCAGCAGTGAACGGGCAGGGTGGGGAGATACGCAGTATTTT	CASSERAGWGDTQYF
TRBV5-1	TRBJ2-1	TRBD2	once	TGCGCCAGCAGCACTTCGTTAGCGGGAGTTGCCTACAATGAGCAGTTCTTC	CASSTSLAGVAYNEQFF
TRBV7-6	TRBJ1-2	NA	NA	TGTGCCAGCAGCCCCGACAGCGGCTATGGCTACACCTTC	CASSPDSGYGYTF
TRBV18	TRBJ2-7	TRBD2	once	TGTGCCAGCTCAGCGACTAGCGGGAAGAACGAGCAGTACTTC	CASSATSGKNEQYF
TRBV18	TRBJ2-7	NA	NA	TGTGCCAGCTCACCCGGCGGCGAGCAGTACTTC	CASSPGGEQYF
TRBV10-3	TRBJ1-3	TRBD1	NA	TGTGCCATCAGCCAGGGGGCCGGAAACACCATATATTTT	CAISQGAGNTIYF
TRBV7-9	TRBJ1-3	NA	NA	TGTGCCAGCAGCTTAGAGGGTTCTGGAAACACCATATATTTT	CASSLEGSGNTIYF
TRBV5-1	TRBJ1-3	NA	NA	TGCGCCAGCAGTCCGGCCGAGGGGAGTTCAGGAAACACCATATATTTT	CASSPAEGSSGNTIYF
TRBV6-1	TRBJ2-7	NA	NA	TGTGCCAGCAGTGAAGCGTCTCCCGGGCAGTACTTC	CASSEASPGQYF
TRBV6-1	TRBJ2-3	TRBD1	NA	TGTGCCAGCAGTGGGGCAGGGGGCCCAGATACGCAGTATTTT	CASSGAGGPDTQYF
TRBV5-1	TRBJ2-3	TRBD2	once	TGCGCCAGTGGACTAGCGGGGGACACAGATACGCAGTATTTT	CASGLAGDTDTQYF
TRBV6-5	TRBJ1-6	TRBD1	few	TGTGCCACGAGGTCCCGGGACAGTCCGGGGTCACCCCTCCACTTT	CATRSRDSPGSPLHF
TRBV6-5	TRBJ1-2	TRBD1	once	TGTGCCAGCAGACGGGGACAGGAGAACTATGGCTACACCTTC	CASRRGQENYGYTF
TRBV28	TRBJ2-7	TRBD1	NA	TGTGCCAGCAAGGACAGGCCCTACGAGCAGTACTTC	CASKDRPYEQYF
TRBV14	TRBJ1-6	NA	few	TGTGCCAGCAGACCTGGGACGGTACTCGGGGGGTCACCCCTCCACTTT	CASRPGTVLGGSPLHF
TRBV2	TRBJ2-2	NA	NA	TGTGCCAGCAGCTCCAGTGGTTCCGGGGAGCTGTTTTTT	CASSSSGSGELFF
TRBV7-2	TRBJ1-1	NA	NA	TGTGCCAGCAGCTTAGAGCCGATCCCGAACACTGAAGCTTTCTTT	CASSLEPIPNTEAFF
TRBV5-1	TRBJ2-2	TRBD2	NA	TGCGCCAGCAGCTTACTAGCGACTAACACCGGGGAGCTGTTTTTT	CASSLLATNTGELFF
TRBV7-9	TRBJ2-3	NA	once	TGTGCCAGCAGCTACGGACAGATAAGCACAGATACGCAGTATTTT	CASSYGQISTDTQYF
TRBV5-6	TRBJ1-4	NA	once	TGTGCCAGCAGCTTGGGGGTAACAGCTAATGAAAAACTGTTTTTT	CASSLGVTANEKLFF
TRBV6-6	TRBJ1-6	NA	NA	TGTGCCAGCAGTTACTTGGACCCCCAAAGTAATTCACCCCTCCACTTT	CASSYLDPQSNSPLHF
TRBV10-3	TRBJ2-5	NA	NA	TGTGCCATCGGTTCTGGGGCAACGGTGACCCAGTACTTC	CAIGSGATVTQYF
TRBV30	TRBJ1-2	NA	few	TGTGCCTGGAGTGTAAGGTCAGGGGGCTACACCTTC	CAWSVRSGGYTF
TRBV5-1	TRBJ2-7	NA	NA	TGCGCCAGCAGCTTGTGGTCCGGGGGTGGCTACGAGCAGTACTTC	CASSLWSGGGYEQYF
TRBV4-1	TRBJ2-1	NA	NA	TGCGCCAGCAGCCGAACAGCTTACAATGAGCAGTTCTTC	CASSRTAYNEQFF
TRBV6-1	TRBJ2-2	NA	NA	TGTGCCAGCAGTAACGCCGGGGAGCTGTTTTTT	CASSNAGELFF
TRBV19	TRBJ1-1	NA	NA	TGTGCCAGTAGGGAACAGGGTCTGAACACTGAAGCTTTCTTT	CASREQGLNTEAFF
TRBV7-2	TRBJ1-4	NA	NA	TGTGCCAGCAGTCGCGAGGGAGCATTCGGTGAAAAACTGTTTTTT	CASSREGAFGEKLFF